Included here is one T cell receptor (beta chain) sequence, with context. Antigen unknown. At one of its ends the junction is not consistent with the germline gene, which may arise from a read error. This sample stems from a study of cytomegalovirus exposure and HLA in healthy donors. PCR primers comprised 60 Vbeta and 13 Jbeta primers. The method was immunoSEQ multiplex PCR; TCRdb's version includes in-frame clones alone and lacks a portion of them. The profile shows approximately 90,000 clones, roughly 79% of them singletons. Broader study findings: Per published accounts, TCR beta sequences correctly predicted the HLA-A and HLA-B alleles of most subjects.

Germline CDR1 is SGHDN and CDR2 is FVKESK. The CDR3 is 12 residues long. V and J are TRBV14 and TRBJ2-7; D not resolved. The sequenced material came from PBMCs. The sequence was obtained from a woman aged 40 to 50 in good health and CMV-seronegative. The DNA of the CDR3 is TGTGTCAGCAGCCGAGCGTCCTACGAGCAGTACTTC. Translated, it gives CVSSRASYEQYF.